The source of this T cell receptor beta chain is a study of T cell clonality in common variable immunodeficiency. This clone showed up many times. What it recognizes is unknown. The read ends 3 residues early relative to the CDR3; the germline J gene fills the gap. Both groups were predominantly of Caucasian heritage. Germline CDR1 is LNHDA and CDR2 is SQIVND (reference sequence). The CDR3 consists of 16 residues. Broader study findings: CVID subjects shared fewer TCRbeta clones than healthy controls did.

The repertoire was sequenced with immunoSEQ multiplex PCR; TCRdb's copy has only in-frame clones and lacks some. The repertoire consists of roughly 55,000 clones, none detected only once. The sequenced sample consisted of peripheral blood mononuclear cells. The sequence was collected from a person aged 18 to 75 in good health. The chain joins TRBV19 to TRBJ1-2, with 11 bases matching TRBD1. The CDR3 protein is CASSSTPADRGQGYTF. CDR3 bases read: TGTGCCAGTAGTTCCACCCCCGCGGACAGGGGGCAGGGC.